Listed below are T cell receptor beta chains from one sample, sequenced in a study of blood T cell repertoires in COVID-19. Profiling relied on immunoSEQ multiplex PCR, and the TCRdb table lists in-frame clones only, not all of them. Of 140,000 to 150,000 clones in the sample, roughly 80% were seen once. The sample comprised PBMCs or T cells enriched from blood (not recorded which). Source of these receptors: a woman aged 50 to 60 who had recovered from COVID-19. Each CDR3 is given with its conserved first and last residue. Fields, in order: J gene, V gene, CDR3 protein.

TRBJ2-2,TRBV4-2,CASSQEAGRGIGELFF
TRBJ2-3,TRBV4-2,CASSQWTSGGTDTQYF
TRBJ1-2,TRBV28,CASSLGVAGNTYGYTF
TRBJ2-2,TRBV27,CASSVLAGYTGELFF
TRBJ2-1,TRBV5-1,CASSPGTSGGQILYNEQFF
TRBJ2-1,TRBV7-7,CASSLVAGANNNEQFF
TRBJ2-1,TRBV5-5,CASSFPGQGGNEQFF
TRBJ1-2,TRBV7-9,CASSPPGRPGYTF
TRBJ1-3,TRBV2,CASSEGGQGINTIYF
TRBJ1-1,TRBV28,CASSFSDRSPEAFF
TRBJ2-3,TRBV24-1,CATSDPSGGETGTDTQYF
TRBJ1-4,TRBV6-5,CASSYSAKEKLFF
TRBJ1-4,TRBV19,CASRGQLHPDRDNEKLFF
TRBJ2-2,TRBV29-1,CSVFPSGGHTGELFF
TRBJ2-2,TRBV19,CASSIGNTGELFF
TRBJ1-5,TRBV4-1,CASSQDPSIMNQPQHF
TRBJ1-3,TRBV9,CASSVAIQDDSGNTIYF
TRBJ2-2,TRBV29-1,CSGYTGGPTGELFF
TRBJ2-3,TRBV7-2,CASSPRLAGTFTDTQYF
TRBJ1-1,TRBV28,CASSDLGQGETEAFF
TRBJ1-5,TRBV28,CASSLDLQRYSNQPQHF
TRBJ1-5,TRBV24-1,CATSATGTVYSNQPQHF
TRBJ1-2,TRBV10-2,CASSPSGTGRIYGYTF
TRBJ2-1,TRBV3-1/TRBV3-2,CASSGDLAGGGEQFF
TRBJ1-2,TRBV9,CASSVAGAGYGYTF
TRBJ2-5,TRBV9,CASSYLDNFQTQYF
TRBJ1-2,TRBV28,CASSSRQADYGYTF
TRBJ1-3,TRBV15,CATSRELSGNTIYF
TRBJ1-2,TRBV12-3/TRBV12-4,CASSLAGDHGYTF
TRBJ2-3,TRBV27,CASSLSPLRTDTQYF
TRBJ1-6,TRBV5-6,CASSLRTANSPLHF
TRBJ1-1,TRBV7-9,CASRHDRVGVSEAFF
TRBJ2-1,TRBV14,CASSQVSGGISYNEQFF
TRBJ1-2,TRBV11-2,CASSQGQIYGYTF
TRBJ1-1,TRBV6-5,CASSPWALGRQAFF
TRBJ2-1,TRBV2,CASSGGGAFSEQFF
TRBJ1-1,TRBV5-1,CASSSMQGAFTEAFF
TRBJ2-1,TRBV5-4,CASSLTGTGRSNEQFF
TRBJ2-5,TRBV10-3,CAISGSSGGVTQYF
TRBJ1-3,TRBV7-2,CASSAAGWGNTIYF